Following are 27 T cell receptor beta chains from one sample sequenced in a study of chemoradiotherapy in HPV16-positive cancers. Here immunoSEQ multiplex PCR was the method, and the copy in TCRdb shows in-frame clones only, minus some. The sample shows roughly 9,000 clones, approximately 76% of them seen only once. The specimen was obtained from a patient who underwent chemoradiotherapy. These receptors all stem from a human donor with HPV-associated anogenital cancer.

A few counts support this clone. The V gene is TRBV6-1, the J gene TRBJ1-3; D gene uncertain. Per the germline V gene, CDR1 is MNHNS and CDR2 is SASEGT. V shed 2 bases and J shed 2 bases, with 10 bases lying between them. The CDR3 contains 15 residues. The CDR3 protein is CASSEFPGAGNTIYF. The CDR3 nucleotides read TGTGCCAGCAGTGAATTTCCAGGCGCTGGAAACACCATATATTTT.

The V call is TRBV2, the J call TRBJ2-7; 8 positions match TRBD2. Per the germline V gene, CDR1 is SNHLY and CDR2 is FYNNEI. V shed 8 bases, J shed 7 bases, and the junction held 13 bases outside the gene matches. This CDR3 is 14 amino acids long. The CDR3 sequence is CASVRSGGVREQYF. CDR3 DNA sequence: TGTGCCAGCGTGAGGTCCGGGGGGGTAAGGGAGCAGTACTTC.

V is TRBV7-2 and J is TRBJ2-2, with D perhaps matching TRBD2 (6 bases). Per the germline V gene, CDR1 is SGHTA and CDR2 is FQGNSA. The V end lost 3 bases, the J end lost 4 bases, and 12 bases lay between the germline ends. The CDR3 is 15 amino acids. CDR3 loop: CASSLGGSRTGELFF. The DNA for the CDR3 is TGTGCCAGCAGCTTGGGAGGCTCGCGCACCGGGGAGCTGTTTTTT.

The chain combines TRBV7-9 with TRBJ1-1; a weak D match, TRBD1 (5 bases). This CDR3 is 17 amino acids long. V dropped 4 bases and J dropped 3 bases, with 21 bases sitting between them. Germline V gene sequence: CDR1 SEHNR, CDR2 FQNEAQ (reference sequence). CDR3: CASSSPGWAGLDTEAFF. For the CDR3, the DNA is TGTGCCAGCAGCTCGCCCGGGTGGGCAGGGCTGGACACTGAAGCTTTCTTT.

V usage is TRBV7-2 and J usage is TRBJ1-5; the D gene is possibly TRBD1 (5 bases). The CDR3 length is 13 residues. CDR1 and CDR2 from the germline V gene are SGHTA and FQGNSA. The V and J ends lost 2 bases and 7 bases respectively, with 9 bases between them. CDR3 protein: CASSLIREQPQHF. In nucleotides, the CDR3 is TGTGCCAGCAGCTTAATCAGGGAGCAGCCCCAGCATTTT.

The rearrangement joins TRBV9 to TRBJ2-2; no firm D call. The CDR3 loop spans 15 amino acids. V was clipped by 2 bases and J by 4 bases, with 12 bases between them. CDR1 and CDR2 from the germline V gene are SGDLS and YYNGEE. The CDR3 DNA reads TGTGCCAGCAGCGTTTATGCGCGCGGCACCGGGGAGCTGTTTTTT. It is translated as CASSVYARGTGELFF.

V gene TRBV5-1 combines with J gene TRBJ1-1, with D possibly matching TRBD1 (5 bases). This CDR3 has 14 amino acids. Germline-derived CDR1 and CDR2 are SGHRS and YFSETQ. Trimming took 4 bases from V and 1 from J, leaving 11 bases between them. The CDR3 bases are TGCGCCAGCAGCCCGGGACCGACGAACACTGAAGCTTTCTTT. As protein: CASSPGPTNTEAFF. Using reference TRBV5-1 and TRBJ1-1 for the parts outside the CDR3, the full variable domain is KAGVTQTPRYLIKTRGQQVTLSCSPISGHRSVSWYQQTPGQGLQFLFEYFSETQRNKGNFPGRFSGRQFSNSRSEMNVSTLELGDSALYLCASSPGPTNTEAFFGQGTRLTVV.

The chain has TRBV6-6 and TRBJ1-4, with 7 bases matching TRBD1. The germline V gene encodes CDR1 MNHNY and CDR2 SVGAGI (reference sequence). The CDR3 totals 15 residues. V was clipped by 4 bases and J by 3 bases; unmatched bases: 5. Written as DNA, the CDR3 is TGTGCCAGCAGTTCCGCCGGGACAGCTAATGAAAAACTGTTTTTT. Residues: CASSSAGTANEKLFF.

V is TRBV2 and J is TRBJ2-3; TRBD1 matches 10 bases. CDR3 length: 18 residues. Germline V gene lookup returns CDR1 SNHLY and CDR2 FYNNEI. Trimming removed 2 bases from V and 4 bases from J; junction bases left unmatched: 12. CDR3 region: CASSEIPTLTGGSDTQYF. The CDR3 DNA is TGTGCCAGCAGTGAAATACCGACCCTGACAGGGGGCTCAGATACGCAGTATTTT.

The V and J genes are TRBV2 and TRBJ2-2, with TRBD2 matching 11 bases. This CDR3 contains 15 residues. J was trimmed by 5 bases and V by 4 bases; bases with no gene match: 3. Germline V lookup: CDR1 SNHLY, CDR2 FYNNEI. This chain's CDR3 is CASSVLAGGTGELFF. The CDR3, as DNA: TGTGCCAGCAGTGTTCTAGCGGGGGGAACCGGGGAGCTGTTTTTT.

The chain couples TRBV5-4 to TRBJ1-1; 7 nucleotides match TRBD1. This CDR3 contains 14 residues. Germline trimming cut 4 bases from V and 8 bases from J; bases unmatched to any gene: 11. Germline CDR1 SGHNT, CDR2 YYREEE (reference sequence). CDR3 region: CASSRKTTTGEAFF. The CDR3 nucleotides read TGTGCCAGCAGCCGAAAAACTACGACAGGGGAAGCTTTCTTT.

This chain connects TRBV11-3 to TRBJ2-3; D may be TRBD1 (6 bases). CDR3 size: 14 residues. Germline loops: CDR1 SGHNT, CDR2 YENEEA. Trimming stripped 4 bases from V and 5 bases from J, with 13 bases between. The CDR3 region has the DNA TGTGCCAGCAGCTCGAAAGGGGGAAGAGATACGCAGTATTTT. It specifies CASSSKGGRDTQYF.

A remark on this clone: Germline and junction disagree at one end, which may indicate a read error. The chain has TRBV30 and TRBJ2-5; the D call may be TRBD1 or TRBD2 (5 bases each). Germline CDR1 reads GTSNPN; CDR2 reads SVGIG (reference sequence). The CDR3 loop spans 14 amino acids. The CDR3 loop is CAWKWGYHQETQYF. The DNA for the CDR3 is TGTGCCTGGAAGTGGGGGTACCACCAGGAGACCCAGTACTTC.

This chain connects TRBV2 to TRBJ1-2, with D perhaps TRBD1 (6 bases). Trimming stripped 3 bases from V and 6 bases from J, with 14 bases between. This CDR3 contains 14 residues. CDR1 is SNHLY and CDR2 is FYNNEI in the germline V gene. CDR3: CASSELSGVDGYTF. CDR3 nucleotides: TGTGCCAGCAGTGAGTTGTCAGGGGTTGATGGCTACACCTTC.

The sample holds a few counts of this clone. Additional DNA sequences in this sample encode the identical CDR3. The chain uses TRBV7-3 and TRBJ2-2, with 12 bases lining up with TRBD2. Looked up from germline, CDR1 is SGHTA and CDR2 is FQGTGA. J lost 4 bases, V lost 4 bases, and 7 bases had no gene match. CDR3 size: 17 residues. The CDR3 here is CASSSLAGGPGTGELFF. CDR3 nucleotide sequence: TGTGCCAGCAGCTCGCTAGCGGGGGGGCCCGGCACCGGGGAGCTGTTTTTT.

V usage is TRBV7-2 and J usage is TRBJ2-7; 7 nucleotides line up with TRBD1. J gave up 2 bases and V 4 bases, and 5 bases lay outside the gene matches. The CDR3 runs to 14 residues. CDR1 is SGHTA, CDR2 FQGNSA, per germline. The chain's CDR3 is CASSSNRGPYEQYF. The DNA for the CDR3 is TGTGCCAGCAGCTCAAACAGGGGTCCCTACGAGCAGTACTTC.

The chain carries TRBV19 and TRBJ2-1; D gene uncertain. CDR3 size: 11 residues. V dropped 4 bases and J dropped 8 bases, with 6 bases sitting between them. Germline values: CDR1 LNHDA, CDR2 SQIVND (reference sequence). CDR3 region: CASSTMYEQFF. The CDR3 DNA is TGTGCCAGTAGTACTATGTATGAGCAGTTCTTC.

This rearrangement joins TRBV11-2 to TRBJ2-1; D remains unclear. CDR1 is SGHAT and CDR2 is FQNNGV in the germline V gene. The CDR3 contains 13 residues. V lost 3 bases and J 6 bases, leaving 9 bases between the germline ends. CDR3: CASSFERPNEQFF. The DNA for the CDR3 is TGTGCCAGCAGCTTCGAGAGACCCAATGAGCAGTTCTTC.

The chain recombines TRBV29-1 with TRBJ2-2, with D hard to call. This CDR3 has 11 residues. The V gene's germline CDR1 is SQVTM and CDR2 ANQGSEA. The V end was cut by 7 bases, the J end by 6 bases, with 9 bases between. The CDR3 region has the DNA TGCAGCGGTACAGAATCCGGGGAGCTGTTTTTT. Protein product: CSGTESGELFF.

This clone was picked up one time. The V gene is TRBV5-6, the J gene TRBJ2-3; unclear D gene. There are 12 residues in the CDR3. V lost 4 bases and J 0 bases, leaving 3 bases between the germline ends. From germline, CDR1 is SGHDT and CDR2 YYEEEE. The CDR3 DNA reads as TGTGCCAGCAGCCTTAGCACAGATACGCAGTATTTT. It codes for CASSLSTDTQYF.

The chain recombines TRBV2 with TRBJ2-2; perhaps TRBD1 as D (6 bases). With 6 bases removed from V and 3 bases from J, the gap between germline ends came to 11 bases. Germline values: CDR1 SNHLY, CDR2 FYNNEI. The CDR3 covers 14 residues. Written as DNA, the CDR3 is TGTGCCAGCAGCGGGACAAGGGACACCGGGGAGCTGTTTTTT. Translation: CASSGTRDTGELFF.

The chain recombines TRBV2 with TRBJ1-3; TRBD1 is a possible D gene (5 bases). The CDR3 is 15 amino acids. The germline gives CDR1 SNHLY, CDR2 FYNNEI. Trimming shortened V by 4 bases and J by 3 bases, and 13 bases separated the two germline ends. The CDR3 bases are TGTGCCAGCAGTGGGGGGATTTTCGGTGGAAACACCATATATTTT. The encoded protein is CASSGGIFGGNTIYF.

The DNA for the CDR3 is TGCGCCAGCAGCCAGAAACAACTAGCGGGGCTTTACAATGAGCAGTTCTTC. Translation gives CASSQKQLAGLYNEQFF. The rearrangement uses TRBV4-1 and TRBJ2-1, with TRBD2 identical over 10 bases. From germline, CDR1 is MGHRA and CDR2 YSYEKL. This CDR3 spans 17 amino acids. Trimming removed 3 bases from V and 4 bases from J; junction bases left unmatched: 9.

This sequence joins TRBV6-1 and TRBJ2-1; TRBD1 matches at 11 bases. Germline CDR1 and CDR2: MNHNS and SASEGT. This CDR3 contains 15 residues. The V gene end was trimmed by 5 bases and the J gene end by 5 bases; junction bases not matched to a gene: 5. In nucleotides, the CDR3 is TGTGCCAGCAGTTGGGACAGGGGGACCGACAATGAGCAGTTCTTC. This codes for CASSWDRGTDNEQFF.

This clone was observed a single time. The CDR3 region is CSVRIGSGNTIYF. As DNA, the CDR3 is TGCAGCGTGCGGATCGGTTCCGGAAACACCATATATTTT. V is TRBV29-1 and J is TRBJ1-3, with unresolved D. There are 13 residues in the CDR3. Germline V gene data show CDR1 as SQVTM and CDR2 as ANQGSEA. V lost 6 bases and J 4 bases, leaving 13 bases between the germline ends.

A remark on this clone: Germline and junction disagree at one end, which may indicate a read error. The chain couples TRBV6-1 to TRBJ1-2; D gene ambiguous. The CDR3 consists of 11 residues. Germline V gene sequence: CDR1 MNHNS, CDR2 SASEGT. CDR3 DNA sequence: TGTGCCAGCAGTGAAAAGGCCTCTCAGACTTTC. Translated, it gives CASSEKASQTF.

The chain uses TRBV7-9 and TRBJ2-7, with 10 nucleotides matching TRBD2. Germline lookup yields CDR1 SEHNR and CDR2 FQNEAQ (reference sequence). This CDR3 spans 15 amino acids. After removal of 5 bases from V and 2 bases from J, the junction contained 6 bases not matched to a gene. CDR3 amino acids: CASSSTSGKPYEQYF. The CDR3 DNA reads as TGTGCCAGCAGCAGTACTAGCGGGAAACCCTACGAGCAGTACTTC.